A selection of T cell receptor beta chains follows, all from one sample in a study of T cell repertoires in cytomegalovirus infection. Each CDR3 protein gets one entry after TCRdb re-called the reads with MiXCR. Among more than 250,000 distinct CDR3 sequences listed, around 25% were seen once. These receptors have no identified antigens. Sequencing used cultured PBMCs, obtained from culture after CMV antigen stimulation. The receptors stem from a human donor in good health (CMV status not recorded). Some clones in this sample may be carry-over from other donors' samples. Both conserved end residues are part of each CDR3. The D gene is left open where the match is weak. Not all rows give a size; the values are once, few, many and, for expanded clones, a class.

V gene	clone size	J gene	D gene	CDR3 DNA	CDR3 protein
TRBV7-9	-	TRBJ2-2	-	TGTGCCAGCAGTCGGACCACTTCTACTTTCATCACCGGGGAGCTGTTTTTT	CASSRTTSTFITGELFF
TRBV6-2/TRBV6-3	-	TRBJ2-1	TRBD2	TGTGCCACGACCCTAGGCGGGAGACTCCCCAATGAGCAGTTCTTC	CATTLGGRLPNEQFF
TRBV29-1	-	TRBJ2-3	-	TGCAGCGTGATGGACAGCGCACGTCTAATCGGCACAGATACGCAGTATTTT	CSVMDSARLIGTDTQYF
TRBV20-1	-	TRBJ1-1	TRBD1	TGCAGTGCCCCAGGGGGTTACGCTGAAGCTTTCTTT	CSAPGGYAEAFF
TRBV29-1	-	TRBJ2-7	-	TGCAGCGCCAAATTTTTGTTCTCCTACGAGCAGTACTTC	CSAKFLFSYEQYF
TRBV7-2	-	TRBJ2-5	-	TGTGCCAGCAGCCCCCCGTGGGAGACCCAGTACTTC	CASSPPWETQYF
TRBV7-2	few	TRBJ2-3	TRBD2	TGTGCCAGCAGCTTAAGTTCTAGCGGTTTAATAGATACGCAGTATTTT	CASSLSSSGLIDTQYF
TRBV6-6	many	TRBJ2-7	TRBD2	TGTGCCAGCAGTCTCTCGACTAGCGGGAGCTACGAGCAGTACTTC	CASSLSTSGSYEQYF
TRBV20-1	-	TRBJ1-5	-	TGCAGTGCAAAACTCGGCGGCCGCAATCAGCCCCAGCATTTT	CSAKLGGRNQPQHF
TRBV7-3	many	TRBJ2-1	TRBD2	TGTGCCAGCAGCTTAAGCGGGAGGGTCGATGAGCAGTTCTTC	CASSLSGRVDEQFF
TRBV29-1	few	TRBJ1-1	-	TGCAGCGTTGGGGTAACAGGGAACACTGAAGCTTTCTTT	CSVGVTGNTEAFF